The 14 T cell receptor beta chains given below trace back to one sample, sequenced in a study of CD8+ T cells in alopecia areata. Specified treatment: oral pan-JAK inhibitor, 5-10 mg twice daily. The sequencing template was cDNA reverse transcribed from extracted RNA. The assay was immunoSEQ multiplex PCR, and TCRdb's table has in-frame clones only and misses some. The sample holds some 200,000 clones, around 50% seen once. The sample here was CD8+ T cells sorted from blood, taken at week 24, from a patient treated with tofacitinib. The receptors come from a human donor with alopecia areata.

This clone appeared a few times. CDR3 in amino acids: CASSYEGIEQYF. The CDR3 DNA reads TGTGCCAGCAGTTACGAGGGGATCGAGCAGTACTTC. The chain couples TRBV6-5 to TRBJ2-7; perhaps D is TRBD1 or TRBD2 (5 bases each). The CDR3 is 12 residues long. CDR1 is MNHEY, CDR2 SVGAGI, per germline. The V end lost 2 bases, the J end lost 6 bases, and 8 bases lay between the germline ends.

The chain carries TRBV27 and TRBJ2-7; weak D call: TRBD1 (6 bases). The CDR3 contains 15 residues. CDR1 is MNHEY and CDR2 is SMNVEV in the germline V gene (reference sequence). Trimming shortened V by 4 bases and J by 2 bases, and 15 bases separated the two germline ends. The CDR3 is CASSSGAGVTYEQYF. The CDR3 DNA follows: TGTGCCAGCAGTTCAGGGGCAGGGGTGACCTACGAGCAGTACTTC.

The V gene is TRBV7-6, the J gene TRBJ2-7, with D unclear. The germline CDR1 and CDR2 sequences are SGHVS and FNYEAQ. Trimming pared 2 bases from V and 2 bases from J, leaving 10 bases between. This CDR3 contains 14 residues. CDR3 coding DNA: TGTGCCAGCAGCTTATACGGCCGTACCTACGAGCAGTACTTC. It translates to CASSLYGRTYEQYF.

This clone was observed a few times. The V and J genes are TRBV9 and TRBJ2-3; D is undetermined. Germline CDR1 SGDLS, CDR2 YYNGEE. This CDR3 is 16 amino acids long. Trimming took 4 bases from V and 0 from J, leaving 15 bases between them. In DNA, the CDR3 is TGTGCCAGCAGCATACGTAGTAGGAGTAGCACAGATACGCAGTATTTT. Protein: CASSIRSRSSTDTQYF.

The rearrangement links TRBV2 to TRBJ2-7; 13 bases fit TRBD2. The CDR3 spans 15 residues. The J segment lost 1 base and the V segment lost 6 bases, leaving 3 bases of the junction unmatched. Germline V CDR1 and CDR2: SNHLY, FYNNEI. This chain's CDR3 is CASRELAGGSYEQYF. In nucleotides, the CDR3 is TGTGCCAGCAGAGAACTAGCGGGGGGGTCCTACGAGCAGTACTTC.

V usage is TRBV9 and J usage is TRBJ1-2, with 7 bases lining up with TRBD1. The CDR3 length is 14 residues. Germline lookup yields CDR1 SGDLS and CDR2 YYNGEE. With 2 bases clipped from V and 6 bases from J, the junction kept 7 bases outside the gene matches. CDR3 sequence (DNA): TGTGCCAGCAGCGTTATCGATAGGGGGCATGGCTACACCTTC. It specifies CASSVIDRGHGYTF.

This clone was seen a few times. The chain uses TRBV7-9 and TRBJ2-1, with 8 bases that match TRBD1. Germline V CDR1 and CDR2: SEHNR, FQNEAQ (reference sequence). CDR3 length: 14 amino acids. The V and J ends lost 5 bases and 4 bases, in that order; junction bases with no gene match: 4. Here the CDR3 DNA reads TGTGCCAGCAGCAATGACAGGGGATACAATGAGCAGTTCTTC. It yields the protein CASSNDRGYNEQFF. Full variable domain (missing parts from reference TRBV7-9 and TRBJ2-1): DTGVSQNPRHKITKRGQNVTFRCDPISEHNRLYWYRQTLGQGPEFLTYFQNEAQLEKSRLLSDRFSAERPKGSFSTLEIQRTEQGDSAMYLCASSNDRGYNEQFFGPGTRLTVL.

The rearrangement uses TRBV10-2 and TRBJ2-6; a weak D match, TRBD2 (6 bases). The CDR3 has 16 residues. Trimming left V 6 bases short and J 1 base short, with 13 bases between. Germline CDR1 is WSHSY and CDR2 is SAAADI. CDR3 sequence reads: CASRPGGTSGANVLTF. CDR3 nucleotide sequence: TGCGCCAGCAGGCCTGGAGGGACTTCTGGGGCCAACGTCCTGACTTTC.

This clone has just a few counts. The CDR3 loop reads CASRVAQSSYEQYF. In DNA form, the CDR3 reads TGTGCCAGCAGAGTTGCGCAAAGCTCCTACGAGCAGTACTTC. The chain has TRBV27 and TRBJ2-7, with D hard to call. Germline CDR1 is MNHEY and CDR2 is SMNVEV (reference sequence). V dropped 6 bases and J dropped 0 bases, with 12 bases sitting between them. The CDR3 has 14 residues.

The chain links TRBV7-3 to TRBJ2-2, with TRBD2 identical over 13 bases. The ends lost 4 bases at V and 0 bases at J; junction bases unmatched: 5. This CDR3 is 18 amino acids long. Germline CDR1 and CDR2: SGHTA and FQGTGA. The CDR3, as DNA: TGTGCCAGCAGCTATCGACTAGCGGGGGGTCCGAACACCGGGGAGCTGTTTTTT. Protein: CASSYRLAGGPNTGELFF.

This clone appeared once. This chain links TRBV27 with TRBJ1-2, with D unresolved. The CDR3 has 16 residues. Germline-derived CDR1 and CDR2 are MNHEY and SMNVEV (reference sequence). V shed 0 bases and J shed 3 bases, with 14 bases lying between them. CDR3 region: CASSLSGYASDYGYTF. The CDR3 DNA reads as TGTGCCAGCAGTTTATCGGGCTACGCTAGTGACTATGGCTACACCTTC.

The CDR3 loop reads CASSIEDAGDTAYQETQYF. CDR3 nucleotides: TGTGCCAGTAGTATAGAGGACGCTGGGGACACTGCATACCAAGAGACCCAGTACTTC. The V call is TRBV19, the J call TRBJ2-5, with D possibly being TRBD1 (6 bases). The length of the CDR3 is 19 residues. Germline V gives CDR1 LNHDA, CDR2 SQIVND (reference sequence). The V and J ends lost 0 bases and 0 bases respectively, with 20 bases between them.

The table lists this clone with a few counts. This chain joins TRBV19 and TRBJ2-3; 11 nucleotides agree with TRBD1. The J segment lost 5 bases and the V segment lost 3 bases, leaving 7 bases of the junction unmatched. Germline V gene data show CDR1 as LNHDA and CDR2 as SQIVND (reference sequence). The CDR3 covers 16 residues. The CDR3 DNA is TGTGCCAGTAGTATGGGACAGGGGGATTCGAGAGATACGCAGTATTTT. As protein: CASSMGQGDSRDTQYF.

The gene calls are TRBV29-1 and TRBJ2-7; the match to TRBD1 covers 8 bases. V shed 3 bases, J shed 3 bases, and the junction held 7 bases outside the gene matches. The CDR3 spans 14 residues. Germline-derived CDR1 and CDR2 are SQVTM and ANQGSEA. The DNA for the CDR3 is TGCAGCGTTGAGGGCAGGGGGCGGCACTACGAGCAGTACTTC. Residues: CSVEGRGRHYEQYF.